These 7 T cell receptor beta chains share one sample of origin, sequenced in a study of regulatory T cells in long-lasting Graves disease. Time point noted: newly diagnosed GD, antithyroid drugs for less than 3 months. The TCR library was made from RNA that had been extracted from PBMCs in TRIzol. Investigators prepared the TCR beta libraries by applying iRepertoire HTBI primers and Arm-PCR of CDR3 regions. Each CDR3 protein gets one entry after TCRdb re-called the multiplex PCR reads with MiXCR. Here the sample spans about 470,000 distinct CDR3 sequences, about a sixth being singletons. These data were likewise used in another study, on T cells in Graves' hyperthyroidism and ophthalmopathy.

The sequenced sample was peripheral blood mononuclear cells (PBMCs), obtained at new diagnosis, from a patient treated with antithyroid drugs. These receptor sequences come from a man aged 40-50 years with Graves disease.

Ten or more counts support this clonotype. The gene calls are TRBV6-1 and TRBJ1-1; D gene uncertain. Trimming pared 7 bases from V and 6 bases from J, leaving 27 bases between. This CDR3 comprises 17 residues. The germline V gene encodes CDR1 MNHNS and CDR2 SASEGT. The DNA of the CDR3 is TGTGCCAGCATTAGGAGATTGAACGTCCCCCGGCCCCCTGAAGCTTTCTTT. Protein: CASIRRLNVPRPPEAFF.

This clonotype has ten or more counts. The chain uses TRBV5-1 and TRBJ2-7; 7 nucleotides line up with TRBD2. This CDR3 has 15 amino acids. Germline loops: CDR1 SGHRS, CDR2 YFSETQ. The V and J ends lost 1 base and 4 bases, in that order; junction bases with no gene match: 8. CDR3 bases: TGCGCCAGCAGCTTGCCAGGGCGGGAGTTTTACGAGCAGTACTTC. Its translation: CASSLPGREFYEQYF.

This clonotype was counted a few times. The chain is built from TRBV29-1 and TRBJ2-5; D is possibly TRBD1 or TRBD2 (5 bases each). The germline V and J ends were trimmed by 4 bases and 5 bases, with 11 bases remaining between them. The germline gives CDR1 SQVTM, CDR2 ANQGSEA. This CDR3 is built from 12 residues. Written as DNA, the CDR3 is TGCAGCGTTGCTGGGGGACGGGAGACCCAGTACTTC. Translating it yields CSVAGGRETQYF.

This clonotype was recorded at least ten times. The chain's CDR3 is CSARDPSGPLFEETQYF. DNA of the CDR3: TGCAGTGCTAGAGATCCGTCGGGACCGCTATTTGAGGAGACCCAGTACTTC. The chain links TRBV20-1 to TRBJ2-5, with D possibly being TRBD1 or TRBD2 (5 bases each). Looked up from germline, CDR1 is DFQATT and CDR2 is SNEGSKA (reference sequence). The CDR3 consists of 17 residues. V gave up 0 bases and J gave up 5 bases, with 22 bases separating them.

This clonotype has only a few counts. The chain links TRBV2 to TRBJ2-1; 10 nucleotides line up with TRBD2. There are 15 residues in the CDR3. Germline CDR1 reads SNHLY; CDR2 reads FYNNEI. The ends lost 6 bases at V and 8 bases at J; junction bases unmatched: 10. CDR3 region: CASRRTSGRGDEQFF. In nucleotides, the CDR3 is TGTGCCAGCAGAAGGACCAGCGGGAGGGGGGATGAGCAGTTCTTC. Supplemented by reference TRBV2 and TRBJ2-1, the full variable domain reads EPEVTQTPSHQVTQMGQEVILRCVPISNHLYFYWYRQILGQKVEFLVSFYNNEISEKSEIFDDQFSVERPDGSNFTLKIRSTKLEDSAMYFCASRRTSGRGDEQFFGPGTRLTVL.

This clonotype was seen at least ten times. This chain links TRBV4-1 with TRBJ2-7; D remains unclear. This CDR3 spans 16 amino acids. Germline CDR1 is MGHRA and CDR2 is YSYEKL. V was pared by 0 bases and J by 2 bases, with 14 bases between. The CDR3 DNA follows: TGCGCCAGCAGCCAAGAGAGTCCCAGCGCTCCCTACGAGCAGTACTTC. Translated, it gives CASSQESPSAPYEQYF.

This clonotype was seen a handful of times. This could be a read error, since a much larger clone is one nucleotide away. The chain links TRBV29-1 to TRBJ1-1; D is ambiguous. The CDR3 runs to 15 residues. V was shortened by 7 bases and J by 4 bases, with 22 bases between the two germline ends. Germline-derived CDR1 and CDR2 are SQVTM and ANQGSEA. The CDR3 region has the DNA TGCAGCGCTGTGATACCGCCCGGACGGCCCACTGAAGCTTTCTTT. Translating it yields CSAVIPPGRPTEAFF.